This T cell receptor (beta chain) was identified in a study of blood T cell repertoires in COVID-19 (dated by TCRdb to 2020 to 2022). With regard to the full study: Collaborator samples came from the United States, Italy and Spain and covered acute and convalescent phases of COVID-19. The material from the prospective study consisted of cDNA or gDNA derived from T cells, B-cell-depleted T cells, or PBMCs. Subjects who had been exposed to COVID-19, were actively infected with it, or had recovered from it provided the deeply sampled blood TCRbeta repertoires that made up the dataset. The repertoires were released in a freely available public database intended as a resource for research on the immune response to SARS-CoV-2. Samples came from the ongoing ImmuneRACE study (first 160 participants) plus 1,254 subjects from 6 global collaborators. A de-identified subject ID, COVID-19 status, age in years and sex were almost always included in the sample metadata. Where HLA class I and class II types were available, the types were taken from metadata supplied by the sample provider, not from assay-based typing. Overall study results and their limits: How much clinical and demographic metadata was included differed by source and by participant, and the metadata was provided uncurated.

Points on this clone: No antigen is known for it. No much larger clonotype is one base removed from it; base qualities were not supplied.

The immunoSEQ Assay, a bias-controlled multiplex PCR, was used to amplify TCRbeta CDR3 regions from genomic DNA. From the authors' description of their analysis: The number of nucleated cells in each sample was estimated by amplification of reference gene primers within the assay. Sequence reads were collapsed and filtered to measure the absolute abundance of every unique TCRbeta CDR3 rearrangement. For each sample, productive Simpson clonality was calculated as the square root of Simpson's diversity index across productive rearrangements. As stored in TCRdb, this immuneACCESS dataset retains in-frame rearrangements with V and J assigned. A fraction of the clones does not appear; measured against another copy, unresolved V genes explain less than half of the discrepancy, and the remainder lacks a known reason. That table furnishes V, J and clone size, whereas the DNA furnished D and trimming. Present in this sample are about 210,000 clones, around 90% of which were seen just once. The leading ten clones occupy about a tenth of the sample.

Enrolling through a virtual design, the prospective study's participants ranged in age from roughly 18 to 95 years and lived across 24 United States geographic areas. To assign participants to cohorts, the prospective study relied on clinical history that participants themselves reported in a screening survey and a study questionnaire. Mobile phlebotomists in the prospective study collected whole blood, serum and a nasopharyngeal or oropharyngeal swab from every participant. Prospective study participants could optionally give additional blood draws and questionnaires over an approximately 2-month period. Before DNA extraction, blood samples from the prospective study were shipped at room temperature or frozen. Source material: PBMCs or T cells enriched from blood (not recorded which). The receptor was derived from a young man with acute COVID-19.

CDR3 reads: CASSSGTENYGYTF. Here is the DNA: TGTGCCAGCAGCTCGGGGACAGAGAACTATGGCTACACCTTC. The chain is encoded by TRBV13 joined to TRBJ1-2; TRBD1 aligns with 7 central bases. The CDR3 sequence holds 14 residues, the cysteine and phenylalanine included. This entry keeps only the CDR3 DNA: 42 bases, framed from base 1. The CDR1 and CDR2 encoded by the germline V gene (reference sequence) are PRHDT and FYEKMQ. V is trimmed back by 4 bases and J by 2 bases, and the junction contains 4 bases that no gene match accounts for. Where the CDR3 stops, the reference TRBV13 and TRBJ1-2 genes take over; the full variable domain is AAGVIQSPRHLIKEKRETATLKCYPIPRHDTVYWYQQGPGQDPQFLISFYEKMQSDKGSIPDRFSAQQFSDYHSELNMSSLELGDSALYFCASSSGTENYGYTFGSGTRLTVV.